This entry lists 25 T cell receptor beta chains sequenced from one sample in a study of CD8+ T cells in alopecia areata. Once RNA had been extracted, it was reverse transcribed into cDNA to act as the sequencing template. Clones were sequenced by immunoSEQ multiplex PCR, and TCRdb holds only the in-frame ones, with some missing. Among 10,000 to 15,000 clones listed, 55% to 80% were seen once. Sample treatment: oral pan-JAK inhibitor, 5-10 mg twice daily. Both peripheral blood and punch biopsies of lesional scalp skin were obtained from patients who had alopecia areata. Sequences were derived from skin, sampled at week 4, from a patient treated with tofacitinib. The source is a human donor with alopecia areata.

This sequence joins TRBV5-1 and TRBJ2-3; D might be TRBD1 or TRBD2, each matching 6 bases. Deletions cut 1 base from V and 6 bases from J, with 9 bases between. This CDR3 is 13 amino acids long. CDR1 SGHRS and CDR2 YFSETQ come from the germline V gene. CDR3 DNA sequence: TGCGCCAGCAGCTTGTGGGGGGCGGATACGCAGTATTTT. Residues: CASSLWGADTQYF.

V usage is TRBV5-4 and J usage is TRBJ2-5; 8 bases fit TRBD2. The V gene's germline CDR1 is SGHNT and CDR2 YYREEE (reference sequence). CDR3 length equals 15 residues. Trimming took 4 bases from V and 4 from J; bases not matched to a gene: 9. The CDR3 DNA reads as TGTGCCAGCAGCCCCCGAGGAGCGGGGGCAGAGACCCAGTACTTC. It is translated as CASSPRGAGAETQYF. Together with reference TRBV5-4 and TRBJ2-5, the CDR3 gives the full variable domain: ETGVTQSPTHLIKTRGQQVTLRCSSQSGHNTVSWYQQALGQGPQFIFQYYREEENGRGNFPPRFSGLQFPNYSSELNVNALELDDSALYLCASSPRGAGAETQYFGPGTRLLVL.

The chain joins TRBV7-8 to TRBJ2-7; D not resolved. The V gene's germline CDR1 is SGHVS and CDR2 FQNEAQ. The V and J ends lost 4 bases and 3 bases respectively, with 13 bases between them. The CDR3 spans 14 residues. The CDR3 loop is CASSSRTVLYEQYF. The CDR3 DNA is TGTGCCAGCAGCTCCAGGACGGTACTCTACGAGCAGTACTTC.

The CDR3 nucleotides are TGTGCCAGCAGAAATGGGGACCGAGGGCGGTACACTGAAGCTTTCTTT. This sequence encodes CASRNGDRGRYTEAFF. The chain employs TRBV7-9 and TRBJ1-1; D may be TRBD1 (5 bases). The CDR3 has 16 amino acids. V was trimmed by 6 bases and J by 3 bases, leaving 20 bases between them. The germline gives CDR1 SEHNR, CDR2 FQNEAQ (reference sequence).

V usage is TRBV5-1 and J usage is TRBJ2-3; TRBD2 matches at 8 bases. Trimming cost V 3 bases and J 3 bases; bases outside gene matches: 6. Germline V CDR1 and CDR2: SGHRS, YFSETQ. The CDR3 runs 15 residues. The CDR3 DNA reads TGCGCCAGCAGCTCAGTGGCTAGCGGGACAGATACGCAGTATTTT. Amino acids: CASSSVASGTDTQYF.

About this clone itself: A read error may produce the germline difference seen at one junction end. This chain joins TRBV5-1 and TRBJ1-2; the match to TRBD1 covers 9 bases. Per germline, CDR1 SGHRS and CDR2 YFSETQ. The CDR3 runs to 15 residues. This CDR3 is CASSLAPGQGPMKLF. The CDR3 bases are TGCGCCAGCAGCTTGGCCCCGGGACAGGGCCCCATGAAGCTCTTC.

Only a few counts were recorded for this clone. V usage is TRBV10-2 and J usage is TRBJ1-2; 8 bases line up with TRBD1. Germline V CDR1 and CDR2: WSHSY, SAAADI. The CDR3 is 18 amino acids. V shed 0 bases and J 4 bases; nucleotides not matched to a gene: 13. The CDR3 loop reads CASSESSALGQDSYGYTF. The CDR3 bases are TGCGCCAGCAGTGAGTCGTCTGCCTTGGGACAGGACTCCTATGGCTACACCTTC.

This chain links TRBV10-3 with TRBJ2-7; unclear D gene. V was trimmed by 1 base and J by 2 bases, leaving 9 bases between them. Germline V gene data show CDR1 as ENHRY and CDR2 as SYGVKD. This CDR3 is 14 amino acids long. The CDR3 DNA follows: TGTGCCATCAGTGAGTGGGCGAGTACCTACGAGCAGTACTTC. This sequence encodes CAISEWASTYEQYF.

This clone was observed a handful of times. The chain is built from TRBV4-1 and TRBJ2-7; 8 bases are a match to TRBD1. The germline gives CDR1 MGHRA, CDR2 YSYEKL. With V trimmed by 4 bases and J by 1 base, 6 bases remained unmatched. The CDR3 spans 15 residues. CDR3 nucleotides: TGCGCCAGCAGCCCCAGGGGGCAGGGGTCCTACGAGCAGTACTTC. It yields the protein CASSPRGQGSYEQYF.

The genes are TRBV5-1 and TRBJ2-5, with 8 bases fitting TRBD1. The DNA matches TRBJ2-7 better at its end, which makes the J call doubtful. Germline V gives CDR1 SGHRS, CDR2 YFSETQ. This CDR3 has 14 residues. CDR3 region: CASSLGGQDYEQYF. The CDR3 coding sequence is TGCGCCAGCAGCTTGGGGGGACAGGACTACGAGCAGTACTTC.

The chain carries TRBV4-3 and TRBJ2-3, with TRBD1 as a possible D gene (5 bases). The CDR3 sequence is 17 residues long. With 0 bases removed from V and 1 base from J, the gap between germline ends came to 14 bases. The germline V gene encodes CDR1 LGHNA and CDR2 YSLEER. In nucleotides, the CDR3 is TGCGCCAGCAGCCAAGAGTATGGCAGGGTGGGCACAGATACGCAGTATTTT. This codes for CASSQEYGRVGTDTQYF.

The CDR3 here is CSVDKTSGVNEQFF. CDR3 nucleotide sequence: TGCAGCGTTGATAAGACTAGCGGGGTTAATGAGCAGTTCTTC. The rearrangement links TRBV29-1 to TRBJ2-1; 11 bases line up with TRBD2. Per germline, CDR1 SQVTM and CDR2 ANQGSEA. CDR3 length: 14 amino acids. The trim removed 3 bases at V and 7 bases at J, leaving 5 bases unmatched.

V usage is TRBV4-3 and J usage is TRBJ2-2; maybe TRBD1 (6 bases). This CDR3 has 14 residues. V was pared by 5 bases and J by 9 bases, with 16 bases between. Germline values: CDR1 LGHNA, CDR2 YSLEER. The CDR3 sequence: CASSSLLGGRELFF. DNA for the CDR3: TGCGCCAGCAGCTCCCTCCTAGGGGGTAGGGAGCTGTTTTTT.

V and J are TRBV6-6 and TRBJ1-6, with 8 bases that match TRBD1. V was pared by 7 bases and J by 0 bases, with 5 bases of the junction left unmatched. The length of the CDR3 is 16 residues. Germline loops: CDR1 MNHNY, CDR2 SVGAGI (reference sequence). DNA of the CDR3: TGTGCCAGCATACCTGACAGGGGCTCCTATAATTCACCCCTCCACTTT. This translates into CASIPDRGSYNSPLHF.

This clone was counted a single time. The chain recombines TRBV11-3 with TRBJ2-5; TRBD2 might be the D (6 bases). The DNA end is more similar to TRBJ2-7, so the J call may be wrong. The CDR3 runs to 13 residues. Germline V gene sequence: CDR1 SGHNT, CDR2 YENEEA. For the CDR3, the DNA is TGTGCCAGCAGCTCTCTAGCGCCCTACGAGCAGTACTTC. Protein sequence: CASSSLAPYEQYF.

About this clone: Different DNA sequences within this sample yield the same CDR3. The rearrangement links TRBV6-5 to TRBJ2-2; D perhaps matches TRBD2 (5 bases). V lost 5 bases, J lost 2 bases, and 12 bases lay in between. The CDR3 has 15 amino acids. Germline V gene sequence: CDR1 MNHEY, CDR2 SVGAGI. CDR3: CASSGGYANTGELFF. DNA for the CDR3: TGTGCCAGCAGTGGAGGTTACGCAAACACCGGGGAGCTGTTTTTT.

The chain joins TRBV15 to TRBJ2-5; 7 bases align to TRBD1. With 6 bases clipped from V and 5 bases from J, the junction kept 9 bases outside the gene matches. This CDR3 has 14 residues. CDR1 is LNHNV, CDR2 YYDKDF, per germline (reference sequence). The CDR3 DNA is TGTGCCACCAGTAGACAAGGGGGCGGCGAGACCCAGTACTTC. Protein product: CATSRQGGGETQYF.

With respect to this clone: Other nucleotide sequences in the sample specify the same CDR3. The CDR3 coding sequence is TGTGCCAGCAGCTTGGGCGGGGCGAGCTCCTACGAGCAGTACTTC. Protein sequence: CASSLGGASSYEQYF. The J gene is TRBJ2-7, the V gene TRBV5-6, with a possible D match to TRBD2 (6 bases). Germline CDR1 and CDR2: SGHDT and YYEEEE. The CDR3 has 15 amino acids. V dropped 0 bases and J dropped 0 bases, with 10 bases sitting between them.

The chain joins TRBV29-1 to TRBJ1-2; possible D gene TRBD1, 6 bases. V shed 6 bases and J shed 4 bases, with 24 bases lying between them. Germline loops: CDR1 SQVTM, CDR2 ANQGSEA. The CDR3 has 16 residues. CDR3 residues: CSVDIGGTRGFYGYTF. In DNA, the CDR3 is TGCAGCGTGGATATTGGAGGGACAAGGGGCTTCTATGGCTACACCTTC.

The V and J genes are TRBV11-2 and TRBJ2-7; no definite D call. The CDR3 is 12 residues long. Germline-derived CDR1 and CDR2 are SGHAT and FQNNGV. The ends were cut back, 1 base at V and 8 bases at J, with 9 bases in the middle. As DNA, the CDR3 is TGTGCCAGCAGCTTAGTAAGCCAGAAGCAGTACTTC. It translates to CASSLVSQKQYF.

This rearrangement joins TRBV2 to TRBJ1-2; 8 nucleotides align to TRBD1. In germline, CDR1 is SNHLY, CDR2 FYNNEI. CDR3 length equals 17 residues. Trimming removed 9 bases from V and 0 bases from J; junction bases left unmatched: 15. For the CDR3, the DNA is TGTGCCAGGAAGGCCTGGGACAGGAGACTAACTAACTATGGCTACACCTTC. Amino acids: CARKAWDRRLTNYGYTF.

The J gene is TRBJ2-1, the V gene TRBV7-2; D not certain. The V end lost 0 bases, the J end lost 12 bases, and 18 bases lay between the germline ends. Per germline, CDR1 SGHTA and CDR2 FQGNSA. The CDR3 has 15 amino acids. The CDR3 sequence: CASSLATASFLGQFF. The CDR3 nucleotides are TGTGCCAGCAGCTTAGCCACAGCGTCTTTTCTAGGGCAGTTCTTC. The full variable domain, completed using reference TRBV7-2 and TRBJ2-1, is GAGVSQSPSNKVTEKGKDVELRCDPISGHTALYWYRQSLGQGLEFLIYFQGNSAPDKSGLPSDRFSAERTGGSVSTLTIQRTQQEDSAVYLCASSLATASFLGQFFGPGTRLTVL.

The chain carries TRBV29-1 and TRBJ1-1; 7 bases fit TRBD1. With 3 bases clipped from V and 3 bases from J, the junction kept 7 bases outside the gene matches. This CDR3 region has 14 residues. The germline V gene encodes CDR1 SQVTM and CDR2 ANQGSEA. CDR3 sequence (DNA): TGCAGCGTTGATTTTGGGACAGACGACACTGAAGCTTTCTTT. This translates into CSVDFGTDDTEAFF.

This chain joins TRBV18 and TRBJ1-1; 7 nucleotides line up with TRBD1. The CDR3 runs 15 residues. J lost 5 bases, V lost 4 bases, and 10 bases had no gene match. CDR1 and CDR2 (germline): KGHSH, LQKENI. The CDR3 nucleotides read TGTGCCAGCTCACGGACAGGACGGAAGGTTACTGAAGCTTTCTTT. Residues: CASSRTGRKVTEAFF.

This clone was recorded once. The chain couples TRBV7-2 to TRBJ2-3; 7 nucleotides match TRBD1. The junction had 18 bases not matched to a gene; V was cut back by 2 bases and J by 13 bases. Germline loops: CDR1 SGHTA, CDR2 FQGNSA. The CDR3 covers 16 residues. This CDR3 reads CASSLYRGYSQIREYF. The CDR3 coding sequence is TGTGCCAGCAGCTTATACAGGGGATACTCACAGATACGGGAGTATTTT.